Reported below is one T cell receptor (beta chain). The antigen is not known. RNA transcripts provided the template for amplifying TCR beta CDR3 regions. Scientists carried out first-round RT-PCR using HTBI primers and then a second-round multiplex PCR. TCRdb used MiXCR to reprocess the multiplex PCR reads, holding one entry per CDR3 protein. Among approximately 210,000 distinct CDR3 sequences listed, 20% to 25% were seen once. This sample is drawn from a study of Graves' ophthalmopathy and Graves' hyperthyroidism. With a duration under 3 months, ophthalmopathy in the donors showed moderate-to-severe activity, CAS ≥3 and NOSPECS ≥4. The CDR3 has 11 amino acids. V lost 6 bases and J 4 bases, leaving 6 bases between the germline ends. Germline V gene data show CDR1 as LNHDA and CDR2 as SQIVND (reference sequence). Study findings and constraints: Detection in blood was also observed for most expanded thyroid clonotypes above 0.001 frequency. Ophthalmopathy progression predictions by the model showed approximately 75% specificity and roughly 71% sensitivity.

This chain joins TRBV19 and TRBJ2-5; D not resolved. This clonotype originated in a woman in her forties or fifties with Graves' ophthalmopathy. Sequences were obtained from peripheral blood. CDR3 amino acids: CASRVGETQYF. CDR3 nucleotide sequence: TGTGCCAGTAGAGTTGGAGAGACCCAGTACTTC.